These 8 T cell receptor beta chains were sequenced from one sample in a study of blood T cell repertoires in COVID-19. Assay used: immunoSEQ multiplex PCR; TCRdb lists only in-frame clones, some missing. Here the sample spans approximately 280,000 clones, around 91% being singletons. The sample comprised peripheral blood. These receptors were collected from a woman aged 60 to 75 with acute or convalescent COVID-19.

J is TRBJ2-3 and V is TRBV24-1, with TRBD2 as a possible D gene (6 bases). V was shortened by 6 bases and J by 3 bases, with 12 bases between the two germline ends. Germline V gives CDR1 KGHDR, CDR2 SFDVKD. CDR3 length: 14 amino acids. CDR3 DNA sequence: TGTGCCACCAGTCGGGGGATGTTGACAGATACGCAGTATTTT. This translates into CATSRGMLTDTQYF.

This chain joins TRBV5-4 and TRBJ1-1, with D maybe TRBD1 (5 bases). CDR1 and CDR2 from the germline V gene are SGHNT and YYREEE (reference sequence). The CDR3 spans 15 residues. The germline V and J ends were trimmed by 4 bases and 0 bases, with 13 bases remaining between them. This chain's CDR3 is CASSAPQGVNTEAFF. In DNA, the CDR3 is TGTGCCAGCAGCGCTCCCCAAGGGGTGAACACTGAAGCTTTCTTT.

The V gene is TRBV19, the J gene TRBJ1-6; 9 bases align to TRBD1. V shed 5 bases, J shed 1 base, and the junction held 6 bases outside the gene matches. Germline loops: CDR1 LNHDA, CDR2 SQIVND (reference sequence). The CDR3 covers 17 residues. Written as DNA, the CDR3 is TGTGCCAGTAGTCCGATACAGGGGGCTTCCTATAATTCACCCCTCCACTTT. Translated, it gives CASSPIQGASYNSPLHF. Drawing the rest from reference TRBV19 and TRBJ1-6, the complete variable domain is DGGITQSPKYLFRKEGQNVTLSCEQNLNHDAMYWYRQDPGQGLRLIYYSQIVNDFQKGDIAEGYSVSREKKESFPLTVTSAQKNPTAFYLCASSPIQGASYNSPLHFGNGTRLTVT.

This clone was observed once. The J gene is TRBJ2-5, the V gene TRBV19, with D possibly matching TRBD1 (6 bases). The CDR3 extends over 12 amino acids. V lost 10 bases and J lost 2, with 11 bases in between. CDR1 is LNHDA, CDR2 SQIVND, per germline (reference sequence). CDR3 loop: CATQQGQETQYF. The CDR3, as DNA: TGTGCCACCCAACAGGGTCAAGAGACCCAGTACTTC. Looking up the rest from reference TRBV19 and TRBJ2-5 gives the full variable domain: DGGITQSPKYLFRKEGQNVTLSCEQNLNHDAMYWYRQDPGQGLRLIYYSQIVNDFQKGDIAEGYSVSREKKESFPLTVTSAQKNPTAFYLCATQQGQETQYFGPGTRLLVL.

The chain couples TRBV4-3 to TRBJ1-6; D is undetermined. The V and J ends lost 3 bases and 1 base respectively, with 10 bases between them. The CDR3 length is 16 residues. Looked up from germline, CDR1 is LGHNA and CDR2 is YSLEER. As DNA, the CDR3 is TGCGCCAGCAGCCAGGTGGCGGGTTCCTATAATTCACCCCTCCACTTT. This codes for CASSQVAGSYNSPLHF.

CDR3 in DNA: TGTGCCAGCAGTTCCCGGGGGAGGGGAGGGTCCAATGAGCAGTTCTTC. Amino acid sequence: CASSSRGRGGSNEQFF. J is TRBJ2-1 and V is TRBV6-2 or TRBV6-3, with 7 bases that match TRBD2. Germline V CDR1 and CDR2: MNHEY, SVGEGT. V dropped 4 bases and J dropped 6; count of bases not matched to a gene: 12. CDR3 size: 16 residues.

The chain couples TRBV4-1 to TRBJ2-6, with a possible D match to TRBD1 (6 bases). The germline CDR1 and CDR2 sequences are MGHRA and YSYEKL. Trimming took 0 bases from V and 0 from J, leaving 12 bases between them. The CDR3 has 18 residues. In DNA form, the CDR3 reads TGCGCCAGCAGCCAAGAACCGGACAGCCTCTCTGGGGCCAACGTCCTGACTTTC. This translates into CASSQEPDSLSGANVLTF.

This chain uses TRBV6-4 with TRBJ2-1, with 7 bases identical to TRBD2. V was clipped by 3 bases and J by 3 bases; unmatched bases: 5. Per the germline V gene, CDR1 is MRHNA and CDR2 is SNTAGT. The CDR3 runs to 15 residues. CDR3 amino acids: CASSERRGYYNEQFF. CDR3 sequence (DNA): TGTGCCAGCAGTGAACGGCGGGGGTACTACAATGAGCAGTTCTTC.